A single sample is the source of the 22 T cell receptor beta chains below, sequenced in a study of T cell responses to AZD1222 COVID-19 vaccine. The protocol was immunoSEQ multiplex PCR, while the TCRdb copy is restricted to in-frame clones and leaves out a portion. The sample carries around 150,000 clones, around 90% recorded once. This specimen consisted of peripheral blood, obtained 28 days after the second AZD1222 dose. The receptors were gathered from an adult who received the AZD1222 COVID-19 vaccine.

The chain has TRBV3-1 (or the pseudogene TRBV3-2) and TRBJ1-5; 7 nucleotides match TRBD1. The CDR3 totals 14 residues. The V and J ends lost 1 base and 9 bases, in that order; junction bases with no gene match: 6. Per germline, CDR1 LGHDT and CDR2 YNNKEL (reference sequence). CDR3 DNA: TGTGCCAGCAGCCAAGGAACAGGGGTTACGCCCCAGCATTTT. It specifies CASSQGTGVTPQHF.

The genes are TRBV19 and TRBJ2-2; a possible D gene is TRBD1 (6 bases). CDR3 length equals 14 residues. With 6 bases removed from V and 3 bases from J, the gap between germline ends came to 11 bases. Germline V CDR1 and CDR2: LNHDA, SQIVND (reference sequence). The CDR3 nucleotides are TGTGCCAGTAGGCCGGGACAAGACACCGGGGAGCTGTTTTTT. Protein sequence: CASRPGQDTGELFF.

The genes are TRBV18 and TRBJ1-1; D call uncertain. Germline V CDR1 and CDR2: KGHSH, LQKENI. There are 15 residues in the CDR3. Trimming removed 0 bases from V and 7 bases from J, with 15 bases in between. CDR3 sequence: CASSPPVGRVGEAFF. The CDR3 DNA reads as TGTGCCAGCTCACCACCGGTGGGCCGGGTCGGTGAAGCTTTCTTT.

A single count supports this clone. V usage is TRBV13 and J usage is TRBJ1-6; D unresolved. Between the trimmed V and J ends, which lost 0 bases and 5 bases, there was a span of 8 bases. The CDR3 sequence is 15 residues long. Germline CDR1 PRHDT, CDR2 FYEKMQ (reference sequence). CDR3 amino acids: CASSLGSPNNSPLHF. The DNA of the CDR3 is TGTGCCAGCAGCTTAGGATCCCCAAATAATTCACCCCTCCACTTT.

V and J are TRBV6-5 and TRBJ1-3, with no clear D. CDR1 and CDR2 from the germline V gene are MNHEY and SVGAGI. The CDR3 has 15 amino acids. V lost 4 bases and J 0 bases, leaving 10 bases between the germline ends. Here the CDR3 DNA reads TGTGCCAGCAGTTCCACAGTCTACTCTGGAAACACCATATATTTT. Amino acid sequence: CASSSTVYSGNTIYF.

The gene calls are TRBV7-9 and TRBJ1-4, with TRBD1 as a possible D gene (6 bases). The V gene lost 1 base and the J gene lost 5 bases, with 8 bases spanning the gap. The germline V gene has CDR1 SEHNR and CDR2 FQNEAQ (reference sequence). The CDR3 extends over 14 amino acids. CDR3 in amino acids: CASSLDTGNEKLFF. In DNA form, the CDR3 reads TGTGCCAGCAGCTTAGATACAGGGAATGAAAAACTGTTTTTT.

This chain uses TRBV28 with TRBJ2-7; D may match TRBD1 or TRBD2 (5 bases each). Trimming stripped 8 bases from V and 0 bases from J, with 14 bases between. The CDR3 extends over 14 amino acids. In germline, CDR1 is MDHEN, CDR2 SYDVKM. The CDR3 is CASEVARGSYEQYF. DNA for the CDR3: TGTGCCAGCGAAGTAGCGAGGGGCTCCTACGAGCAGTACTTC.

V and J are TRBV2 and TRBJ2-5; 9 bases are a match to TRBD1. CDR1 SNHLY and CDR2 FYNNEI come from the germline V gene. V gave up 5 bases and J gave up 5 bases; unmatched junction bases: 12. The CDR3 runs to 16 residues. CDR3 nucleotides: TGTGCCAGCAGTAGCGGGACAGGGTGGTCGGGGGAGACCCAGTACTTC. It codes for CASSSGTGWSGETQYF.

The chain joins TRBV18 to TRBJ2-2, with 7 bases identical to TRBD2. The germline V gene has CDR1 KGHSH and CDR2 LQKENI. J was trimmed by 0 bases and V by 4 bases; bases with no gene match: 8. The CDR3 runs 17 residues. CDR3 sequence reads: CASSRVAGVTNTGELFF. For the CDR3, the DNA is TGTGCCAGCTCACGAGTCGCGGGAGTCACGAACACCGGGGAGCTGTTTTTT.

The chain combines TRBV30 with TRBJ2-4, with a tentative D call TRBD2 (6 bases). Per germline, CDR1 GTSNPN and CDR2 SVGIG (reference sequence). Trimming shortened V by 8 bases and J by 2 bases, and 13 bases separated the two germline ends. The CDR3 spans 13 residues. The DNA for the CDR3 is TGTGCCGGCGCGGGGTCACCCAAAAACATTCAGTACTTC. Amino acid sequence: CAGAGSPKNIQYF.

The CDR3: CASSSPRTVSSTF. As DNA, the CDR3 is TGTGCCAGCAGTTCTCCCCGGACCGTGAGCTCCACCTTC. The chain has TRBV6-5 and TRBJ1-2; D gene unclear. V shed 4 bases and J shed 13 bases, with 19 bases lying between them. The CDR3 is made up of 13 amino acids. The V gene's germline CDR1 is MNHEY and CDR2 SVGAGI.

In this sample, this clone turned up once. The CDR3 is CASSMAGKNYGYTF. The CDR3, as DNA: TGTGCCAGTAGTATGGCCGGGAAGAACTATGGCTACACCTTC. The gene calls are TRBV19 and TRBJ1-2; D gene ambiguous. The CDR3 length is 14 residues. Trimming took off 3 bases at V and 2 bases at J, with 10 bases between the two ends. CDR1 is LNHDA, CDR2 SQIVND, per germline (reference sequence).

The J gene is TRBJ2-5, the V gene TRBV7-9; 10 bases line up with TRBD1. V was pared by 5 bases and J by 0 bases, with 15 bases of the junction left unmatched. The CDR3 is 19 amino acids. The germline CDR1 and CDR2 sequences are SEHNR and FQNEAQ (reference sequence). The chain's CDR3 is CASSPYRGQGGSHQETQYF. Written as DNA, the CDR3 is TGTGCCAGCAGCCCCTACCGAGGACAGGGGGGATCGCACCAAGAGACCCAGTACTTC.

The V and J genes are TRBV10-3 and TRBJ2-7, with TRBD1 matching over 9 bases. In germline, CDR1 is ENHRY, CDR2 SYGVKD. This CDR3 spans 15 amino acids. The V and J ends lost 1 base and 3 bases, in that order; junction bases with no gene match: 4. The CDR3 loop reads CAISELDRGRYEQYF. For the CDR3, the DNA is TGTGCCATCAGTGAGTTGGACAGGGGCCGCTACGAGCAGTACTTC.

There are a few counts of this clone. In nucleotides, the CDR3 is TGTGCCAGCAGCTTAGAGTCAGGTCCAACCTACGAGCAGTACTTC. Encoded protein: CASSLESGPTYEQYF. The chain joins TRBV11-3 to TRBJ2-7; D gene ambiguous. V was pared by 0 bases and J by 2 bases, with 11 bases between. Germline V gene data show CDR1 as SGHNT and CDR2 as YENEEA. The CDR3 length is 15 residues.

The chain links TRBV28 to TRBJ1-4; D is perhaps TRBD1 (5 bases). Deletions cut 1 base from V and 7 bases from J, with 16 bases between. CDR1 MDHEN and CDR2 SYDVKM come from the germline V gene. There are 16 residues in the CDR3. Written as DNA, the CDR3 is TGTGCCAGCAGTTTATTCCCCGGCCAGGGAGGTGAAAAACTGTTTTTT. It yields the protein CASSLFPGQGGEKLFF. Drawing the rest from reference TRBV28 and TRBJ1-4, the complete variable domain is DVKVTQSSRYLVKRTGEKVFLECVQDMDHENMFWYRQDPGLGLRLIYFSYDVKMKEKGDIPEGYSVSREKKERFSLILESASTNQTSMYLCASSLFPGQGGEKLFFGSGTQLSVL.

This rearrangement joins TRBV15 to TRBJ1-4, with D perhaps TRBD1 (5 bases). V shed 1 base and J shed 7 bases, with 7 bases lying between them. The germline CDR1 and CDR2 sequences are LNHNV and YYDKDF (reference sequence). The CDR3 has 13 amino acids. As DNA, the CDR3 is TGTGCCACCAGCAGAGCAAGGGGTGAAAAACTGTTTTTT. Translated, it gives CATSRARGEKLFF.

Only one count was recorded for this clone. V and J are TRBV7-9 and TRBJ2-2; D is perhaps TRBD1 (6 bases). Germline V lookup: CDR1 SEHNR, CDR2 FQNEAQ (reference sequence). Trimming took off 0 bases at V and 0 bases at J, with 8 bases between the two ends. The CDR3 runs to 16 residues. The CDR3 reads CASSLAGGANTGELFF. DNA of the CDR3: TGTGCCAGCAGCTTAGCTGGGGGCGCGAACACCGGGGAGCTGTTTTTT. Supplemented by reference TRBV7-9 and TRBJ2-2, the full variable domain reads DTGVSQNPRHKITKRGQNVTFRCDPISEHNRLYWYRQTLGQGPEFLTYFQNEAQLEKSRLLSDRFSAERPKGSFSTLEIQRTEQGDSAMYLCASSLAGGANTGELFFGEGSRLTVL.

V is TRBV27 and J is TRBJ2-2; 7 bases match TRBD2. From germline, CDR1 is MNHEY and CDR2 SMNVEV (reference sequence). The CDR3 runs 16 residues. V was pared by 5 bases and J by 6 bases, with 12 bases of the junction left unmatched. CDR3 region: CASSVYTPRGAGELFF. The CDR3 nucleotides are TGTGCCAGCAGTGTATATACCCCCCGGGGGGCCGGGGAGCTGTTTTTT.

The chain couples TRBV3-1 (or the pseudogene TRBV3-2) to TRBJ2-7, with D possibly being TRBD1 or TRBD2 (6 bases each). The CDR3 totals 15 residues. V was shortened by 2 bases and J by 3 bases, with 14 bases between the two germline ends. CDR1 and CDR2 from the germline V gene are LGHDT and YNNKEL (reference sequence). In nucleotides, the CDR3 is TGTGCCAGCAGCCAATTGTTGGGGGGCGGCTACGAGCAGTACTTC. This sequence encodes CASSQLLGGGYEQYF.

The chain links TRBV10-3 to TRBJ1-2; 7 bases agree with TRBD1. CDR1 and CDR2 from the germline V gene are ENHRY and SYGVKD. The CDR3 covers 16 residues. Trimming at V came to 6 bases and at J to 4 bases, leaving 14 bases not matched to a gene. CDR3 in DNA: TGTGCCATCAGCCCCGCAGGGGGGAGTTTCGGCTATGGCTACACCTTC. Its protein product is CAISPAGGSFGYGYTF.

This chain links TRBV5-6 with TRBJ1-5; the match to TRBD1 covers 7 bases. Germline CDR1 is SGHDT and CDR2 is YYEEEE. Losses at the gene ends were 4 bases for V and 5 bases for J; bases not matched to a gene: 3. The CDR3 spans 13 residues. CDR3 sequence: CASSRDRDQPQHF. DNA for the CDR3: TGTGCCAGCAGCCGGGACAGAGATCAGCCCCAGCATTTT.